These 14 T cell receptor beta chains were sequenced from one sample in a study of cytomegalovirus exposure and HLA in healthy donors. Primers for the PCR totalled 60 Vbeta and 13 Jbeta. TCRdb's table, derived via immunoSEQ multiplex PCR, lists solely in-frame clones and lacks some. This sample yields around 130,000 clones, of which around 83% are seen a single time; less than 1.5% belongs to the top ten. Sequencing used PBMCs. The source of these receptors is a girl aged 2-10 years in good health and CMV-seronegative.

V is TRBV5-6 and J is TRBJ1-1; 8 nucleotides align to TRBD1. Germline CDR1 SGHDT, CDR2 YYEEEE. CDR3 length equals 16 residues. V trimming: 4 bases; J trimming: 0 bases; junction bases outside the gene matches: 8. In DNA, the CDR3 is TGTGCCAGCAGCGAGACACCAGGGGGCCTGAACACTGAAGCTTTCTTT. It encodes CASSETPGGLNTEAFF.

This sequence joins TRBV28 and TRBJ1-1; D is uncertain. CDR3 length: 14 residues. V lost 2 bases and J lost 4, with 11 bases in between. Germline-derived CDR1 and CDR2 are MDHEN and SYDVKM. The CDR3 region is CASSLKYSSTEAFF. In DNA form, the CDR3 reads TGTGCCAGCAGTTTAAAGTACAGTAGCACTGAAGCTTTCTTT. Looking up the rest from reference TRBV28 and TRBJ1-1 gives the full variable domain: DVKVTQSSRYLVKRTGEKVFLECVQDMDHENMFWYRQDPGLGLRLIYFSYDVKMKEKGDIPEGYSVSREKKERFSLILESASTNQTSMYLCASSLKYSSTEAFFGQGTRLTVV.

The chain links TRBV5-6 to TRBJ2-6; D is unresolved. This CDR3 region has 14 residues. Trimming removed 3 bases at V and 0 bases at J, with 4 bases between. Germline assignment: CDR1 SGHDT and CDR2 YYEEEE. DNA of the CDR3: TGTGCCAGCAGCTCGGGCTCTGGGGCCAACGTCCTGACTTTC. Translating it yields CASSSGSGANVLTF.

V usage is TRBV7-8 and J usage is TRBJ1-1; a weak D match, TRBD1 (6 bases). In germline, CDR1 is SGHVS, CDR2 FQNEAQ. The CDR3 spans 15 residues. Trimming pared 5 bases from V and 1 base from J, leaving 14 bases between. DNA of the CDR3: TGTGCCAGCAGCATTATGGGGGCCGGGAACACTGAAGCTTTCTTT. The encoded protein is CASSIMGAGNTEAFF.

This clone was counted once. This chain links TRBV28 with TRBJ2-7; 8 nucleotides line up with TRBD2. The CDR3 is made up of 14 amino acids. The V segment lost 7 bases and the J segment 7 bases; nucleotides outside the gene matches: 12. Per the germline V gene, CDR1 is MDHEN and CDR2 is SYDVKM. Here the CDR3 reads CASNSGSGLVEQYF. DNA of the CDR3: TGTGCCAGCAACAGCGGGAGTGGGCTTGTGGAGCAGTACTTC.

This clone was counted a single time. The chain is built from TRBV2 and TRBJ1-5; D possibly corresponds to TRBD1 (5 bases). Germline V CDR1 and CDR2: SNHLY, FYNNEI. V lost 6 bases and J lost 4, with 7 bases in between. The CDR3 runs to 12 residues. The CDR3 reads CASRDTNQPQHF. Here the CDR3 DNA reads TGTGCCAGCAGGGACACTAATCAGCCCCAGCATTTT. Based on the CDR3 plus reference TRBV2 and TRBJ1-5, the full variable domain is EPEVTQTPSHQVTQMGQEVILRCVPISNHLYFYWYRQILGQKVEFLVSFYNNEISEKSEIFDDQFSVERPDGSNFTLKIRSTKLEDSAMYFCASRDTNQPQHFGDGTRLSIL.

This chain connects TRBV29-1 to TRBJ1-3, with a weak D call TRBD1 (6 bases). This CDR3 spans 15 amino acids. Germline V gene data show CDR1 as SQVTM and CDR2 as ANQGSEA. Trimming removed 4 bases at V and 4 bases at J, with 17 bases between. The CDR3 nucleotides are TGCAGCGTTGGTATCAGGGGCGCACCCGGAAACACCATATATTTT. It translates to CSVGIRGAPGNTIYF.

The chain uses TRBV27 and TRBJ2-3, with D tentatively TRBD2 (5 bases). The germline V gene has CDR1 MNHEY and CDR2 SMNVEV (reference sequence). The CDR3 sequence is 14 residues long. Trimming removed 6 bases from V and 5 bases from J, with 15 bases in between. CDR3: CASSSLGGLDTQYF. The CDR3 bases are TGTGCCAGCAGCTCCCTCGGAGGTCTAGATACGCAGTATTTT.

The chain is built from TRBV5-1 and TRBJ1-4; 10 bases match TRBD1. Trimming took 4 bases from V and 8 from J; bases not matched to a gene: 5. This CDR3 region has 14 residues. Germline-derived CDR1 and CDR2 are SGHRS and YFSETQ. The CDR3 sequence: CASSPGQGQEKLFF. The CDR3 DNA sequence: TGCGCCAGCAGCCCGGGACAGGGGCAGGAAAAACTGTTTTTT.

The chain joins TRBV27 to TRBJ1-4, with a possible D match to TRBD1 (6 bases). This CDR3 spans 15 amino acids. The V end lost 5 bases, the J end lost 4 bases, and 14 bases lay between the germline ends. From germline, CDR1 is MNHEY and CDR2 SMNVEV (reference sequence). The CDR3 DNA is TGTGCCAGCAGTGACGGGGGGGCAGGTAATGAAAAACTGTTTTTT. This gives the protein CASSDGGAGNEKLFF. Using reference TRBV27 and TRBJ1-4 for the parts outside the CDR3, the full variable domain is EAQVTQNPRYLITVTGKKLTVTCSQNMNHEYMSWYRQDPGLGLRQIYYSMNVEVTDKGDVPEGYKVSRKEKRNFPLILESPSPNQTSLYFCASSDGGAGNEKLFFGSGTQLSVL.

This chain links TRBV30 with TRBJ1-5; 7 nucleotides match TRBD1. This CDR3 is built from 24 residues. V shed 7 bases and J 0 bases; nucleotides not matched to a gene: 36. Germline lookup yields CDR1 GTSNPN and CDR2 SVGIG (reference sequence). The CDR3 sequence: CAYTKRLVTLWGQSIGFSNQPQHF. Written as DNA, the CDR3 is TGTGCCTACACGAAACGTCTTGTAACATTGTGGGGACAGAGTATTGGGTTTAGCAATCAGCCCCAGCATTTT.

The chain joins TRBV10-1 to TRBJ2-3; possibly TRBD1 for D (6 bases). The germline V gene has CDR1 WNHNN and CDR2 SYGVQD (reference sequence). CDR3 size: 16 residues. V shed 3 bases and J shed 4 bases, with 17 bases lying between them. The DNA of the CDR3 is TGCGCCAGCAGTGATAAGGGGGAGAGGGGTCCAGATACGCAGTATTTT. This codes for CASSDKGERGPDTQYF.

The chain recombines TRBV5-1 with TRBJ2-2; D unresolved. Looked up from germline, CDR1 is SGHRS and CDR2 is YFSETQ. Trimming cost V 3 bases and J 6 bases, with 6 bases left between them. This CDR3 region has 12 residues. CDR3 nucleotide sequence: TGCGCCAGCAGCTCCGGTTCCGGGGAGCTGTTTTTT. It is translated as CASSSGSGELFF. The variable domain in full, with the rest retrieved from reference TRBV5-1 and TRBJ2-2, is KAGVTQTPRYLIKTRGQQVTLSCSPISGHRSVSWYQQTPGQGLQFLFEYFSETQRNKGNFPGRFSGRQFSNSRSEMNVSTLELGDSALYLCASSSGSGELFFGEGSRLTVL.

V and J are TRBV7-6 and TRBJ2-2; D perhaps matches TRBD2 (5 bases). This CDR3 spans 14 amino acids. CDR1 is SGHVS, CDR2 FNYEAQ, per germline. V was pared by 5 bases and J by 6 bases, with 13 bases between. The CDR3 reads CASSPTRHPGELFF. CDR3 DNA sequence: TGTGCCAGCAGCCCTACTAGACATCCCGGGGAGCTGTTTTTT.